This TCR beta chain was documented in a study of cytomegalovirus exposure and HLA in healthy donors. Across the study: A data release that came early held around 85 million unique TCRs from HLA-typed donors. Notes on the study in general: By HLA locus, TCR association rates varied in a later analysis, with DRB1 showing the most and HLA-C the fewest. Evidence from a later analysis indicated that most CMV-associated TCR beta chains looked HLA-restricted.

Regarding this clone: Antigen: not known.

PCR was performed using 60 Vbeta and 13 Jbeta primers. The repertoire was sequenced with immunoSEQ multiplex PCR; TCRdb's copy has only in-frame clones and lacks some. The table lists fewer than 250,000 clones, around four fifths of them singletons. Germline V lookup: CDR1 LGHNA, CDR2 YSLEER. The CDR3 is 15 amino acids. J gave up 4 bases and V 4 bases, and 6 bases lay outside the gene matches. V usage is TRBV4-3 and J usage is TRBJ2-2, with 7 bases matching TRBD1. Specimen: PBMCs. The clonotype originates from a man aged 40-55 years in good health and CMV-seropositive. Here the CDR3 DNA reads TGCGCCAGCAGCCTAGGGGACAGATCCACCGGGGAGCTGTTTTTT. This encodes CASSLGDRSTGELFF.